Listed below are T cell receptor beta chains from one sample, sequenced in a study of OX40 agonist ivuxolimab in advanced cancers. Some clones are missing from TCRdb's copy, which holds only in-frame ones; the method was immunoSEQ multiplex PCR. The sample includes 90,000 to 120,000 clones, around 93% of them seen just once. The specimen comprised CD4+ or CD8+ T cells sorted from blood, sampled in a trial of the OX40 agonist ivuxolimab. These receptors all come from an adult with an advanced solid tumor such as melanoma, head and neck, liver or kidney cancer. CDR3s include the opening cysteine and the closing phenylalanine or tryptophan. Fields, in order: V gene, D gene, J gene, clone size, CDR3 protein, CDR3 DNA. A D gene is named only where the DNA matches it firmly. The size of a clone is reported for some rows only, either as once, few or many, or as a class for expanded clones.

v_gene: TRBV6-5
d_gene: NA
j_gene: TRBJ2-7
abundance: once
CDR3aa: CASSRPPGYEQYF
CDR3nt: TGTGCCAGCAGCCGACCCCCGGGCTACGAGCAGTACTTC

v_gene: TRBV9
d_gene: NA
j_gene: TRBJ2-1
abundance: NA
CDR3aa: CASSPSRRDNEQFF
CDR3nt: TGTGCCAGCAGCCCCTCTCGTCGGGACAATGAGCAGTTCTTC

v_gene: TRBV9
d_gene: NA
j_gene: TRBJ2-7
abundance: NA
CDR3aa: CASSATGRNYEQYF
CDR3nt: TGTGCCAGCAGCGCGACAGGGAGGAACTACGAGCAGTACTTC

v_gene: TRBV27
d_gene: NA
j_gene: TRBJ1-2
abundance: NA
CDR3aa: CASSLFSSANYGYTF
CDR3nt: TGTGCCAGCAGTTTATTTAGCTCCGCTAACTATGGCTACACCTTC

v_gene: TRBV27
d_gene: NA
j_gene: TRBJ2-2
abundance: NA
CDR3aa: CASSAVGPTGELFF
CDR3nt: TGTGCCAGCAGCGCGGTGGGGCCAACCGGGGAGCTGTTTTTT

v_gene: TRBV19
d_gene: NA
j_gene: TRBJ1-4
abundance: NA
CDR3aa: CASSIGVEKLFF
CDR3nt: TGTGCCAGTAGTATAGGGGTTGAAAAACTGTTTTTT

v_gene: TRBV9
d_gene: TRBD2
j_gene: TRBJ2-7
abundance: NA
CDR3aa: CASSDSSGSVYEQYF
CDR3nt: TGTGCCAGCAGCGATTCTAGCGGGAGCGTCTACGAGCAGTACTTC

v_gene: TRBV12-5
d_gene: TRBD2
j_gene: TRBJ2-1
abundance: NA
CDR3aa: CASGPPLREGLYNEQFF
CDR3nt: TGTGCTAGTGGGCCCCCCTTGCGGGAGGGCCTTTACAATGAGCAGTTCTTC

v_gene: TRBV11-1
d_gene: NA
j_gene: TRBJ1-1
abundance: NA
CDR3aa: CASSSDSNTEAFF
CDR3nt: TGTGCCAGCAGCTCGGACAGTAACACTGAAGCTTTCTTT

v_gene: TRBV18
d_gene: TRBD1
j_gene: TRBJ2-7
abundance: NA
CDR3aa: CASSPLSGTGAYGEQYF
CDR3nt: TGTGCCAGCTCACCACTCTCCGGGACAGGGGCTTACGGCGAGCAGTACTTC

v_gene: TRBV11-1
d_gene: TRBD2
j_gene: TRBJ2-3
abundance: few
CDR3aa: CASGGPSGSGDTQYF
CDR3nt: TGTGCCAGCGGAGGCCCTAGCGGGAGTGGTGATACGCAGTATTTT

v_gene: TRBV28
d_gene: NA
j_gene: TRBJ1-1
abundance: NA
CDR3aa: CASSLGTEAFF
CDR3nt: TGTGCCAGCAGTTTGGGCACTGAAGCTTTCTTT

v_gene: TRBV5-1
d_gene: TRBD2
j_gene: TRBJ2-3
abundance: NA
CDR3aa: CASSLGLAGGSTDTQYF
CDR3nt: TGCGCCAGCAGCTTGGGGCTAGCGGGAGGATCAACAGATACGCAGTATTTT

v_gene: TRBV5-1
d_gene: NA
j_gene: TRBJ2-7
abundance: NA
CDR3aa: CASRPAQSYEQYF
CDR3nt: TGCGCCAGTAGACCAGCCCAATCCTACGAGCAGTACTTC

v_gene: TRBV7-2
d_gene: TRBD2
j_gene: TRBJ2-1
abundance: NA
CDR3aa: CASSGGGYNEQFF
CDR3nt: TGTGCCAGCAGCGGGGGGGGATACAATGAGCAGTTCTTC

v_gene: TRBV5-1
d_gene: NA
j_gene: TRBJ1-1
abundance: NA
CDR3aa: CASSFMGGTEAFF
CDR3nt: TGCGCCAGCAGCTTCATGGGGGGCACTGAAGCTTTCTTT

v_gene: TRBV7-8
d_gene: TRBD1
j_gene: TRBJ1-5
abundance: NA
CDR3aa: CASSLGTGGNQPQHF
CDR3nt: TGTGCCAGCAGCTTAGGGACAGGGGGCAATCAGCCCCAGCATTTT

v_gene: TRBV5-1
d_gene: NA
j_gene: TRBJ2-1
abundance: NA
CDR3aa: CASSSDPQLSNEQFF
CDR3nt: TGCGCCAGCAGCTCCGACCCTCAGTTAAGCAATGAGCAGTTCTTC

v_gene: TRBV19
d_gene: NA
j_gene: TRBJ1-5
abundance: NA
CDR3aa: CASTPAKGGNQPQHF
CDR3nt: TGTGCCAGTACTCCGGCCAAAGGGGGCAATCAGCCCCAGCATTTT

v_gene: TRBV28
d_gene: NA
j_gene: TRBJ1-2
abundance: NA
CDR3aa: CASSLNTNYGYTF
CDR3nt: TGTGCCAGCAGCTTAAATACTAACTATGGCTACACCTTC

v_gene: TRBV7-3
d_gene: NA
j_gene: TRBJ2-7
abundance: NA
CDR3aa: CASSPAGLPGNEQYF
CDR3nt: TGTGCCAGCAGTCCCGCGGGACTGCCCGGGAACGAGCAGTACTTC

v_gene: TRBV28
d_gene: NA
j_gene: TRBJ2-7
abundance: NA
CDR3aa: CASSLVGELGYEQYF
CDR3nt: TGTGCCAGCAGTTTGGTCGGTGAGTTGGGCTACGAGCAGTACTTC

v_gene: TRBV5-1
d_gene: NA
j_gene: TRBJ2-1
abundance: NA
CDR3aa: CASSLVGSYNEQFF
CDR3nt: TGCGCCAGCAGCTTGGTCGGCTCCTACAATGAGCAGTTCTTC

v_gene: TRBV10-3
d_gene: TRBD2
j_gene: TRBJ2-3
abundance: NA
CDR3aa: CAISEFLAGTDTQYF
CDR3nt: TGTGCCATCAGTGAGTTCCTAGCGGGCACAGATACGCAGTATTTT

v_gene: TRBV2
d_gene: NA
j_gene: TRBJ1-5
abundance: NA
CDR3aa: CASSEWGGYQPQHF
CDR3nt: TGTGCCAGCAGTGAATGGGGGGGGTATCAGCCCCAGCATTTT

v_gene: TRBV27
d_gene: NA
j_gene: TRBJ2-5
abundance: NA
CDR3aa: CASSLINSVGLQETQYF
CDR3nt: TGTGCCAGCAGTTTAATAAACAGCGTGGGTCTCCAAGAGACCCAGTACTTC

v_gene: TRBV4-3
d_gene: NA
j_gene: TRBJ1-2
abundance: NA
CDR3aa: CASSQDLGTLYGYTF
CDR3nt: TGCGCCAGCAGCCAAGATCTCGGGACACTCTATGGCTACACCTTC

v_gene: TRBV14
d_gene: NA
j_gene: TRBJ1-4
abundance: NA
CDR3aa: CASSQGVGVKLFF
CDR3nt: TGTGCCAGCAGCCAAGGGGTAGGAGTAAAACTGTTTTTT

v_gene: TRBV19
d_gene: TRBD1
j_gene: TRBJ1-4
abundance: NA
CDR3aa: CASTTGQGGEKLFF
CDR3nt: TGTGCCAGTACCACCGGACAGGGTGGGGAAAAACTGTTTTTT

v_gene: TRBV9
d_gene: NA
j_gene: TRBJ2-7
abundance: NA
CDR3aa: CASSVGTFEGYEQYF
CDR3nt: TGTGCCAGCAGCGTAGGGACTTTCGAAGGCTACGAGCAGTACTTC

v_gene: TRBV5-1
d_gene: NA
j_gene: TRBJ1-2
abundance: NA
CDR3aa: CASSLPDGFRGYGYTF
CDR3nt: TGCGCCAGCAGCTTGCCGGACGGCTTCCGAGGGTATGGCTACACCTTC

v_gene: TRBV27
d_gene: TRBD2
j_gene: TRBJ2-7
abundance: NA
CDR3aa: CTSSWTSGSSYEQYF
CDR3nt: TGTACCAGCAGTTGGACTAGCGGGAGCTCCTACGAGCAGTACTTC

v_gene: TRBV7-2
d_gene: NA
j_gene: TRBJ1-3
abundance: once
CDR3aa: CASRPQAGNTIYF
CDR3nt: TGTGCCAGCAGACCACAGGCTGGAAACACCATATATTTT

v_gene: TRBV11-2
d_gene: NA
j_gene: TRBJ2-5
abundance: NA
CDR3aa: CASSLGQGLETQYF
CDR3nt: TGTGCCAGCAGCTTAGGGCAGGGCCTGGAGACCCAGTACTTC

v_gene: TRBV4-2
d_gene: NA
j_gene: TRBJ2-7
abundance: NA
CDR3aa: CASSQVVYTSYEQYF
CDR3nt: TGTGCCAGCAGCCAAGTTGTCTACACCTCCTACGAGCAGTACTTC

v_gene: TRBV5-4
d_gene: NA
j_gene: TRBJ2-2
abundance: NA
CDR3aa: CASSWAGQLGGELFF
CDR3nt: TGTGCCAGCAGCTGGGCGGGACAGCTAGGCGGGGAGCTGTTTTTT

v_gene: TRBV28
d_gene: NA
j_gene: TRBJ2-1
abundance: once
CDR3aa: CASSLLGPANEQFF
CDR3nt: TGTGCCAGCAGCCTGCTGGGGCCGGCCAATGAGCAGTTCTTC